The rows below give T cell receptor beta chains drawn from one sample of a study of shared clonotypes between healthy human individuals. Clones were sequenced by immunoSEQ multiplex PCR, and TCRdb holds only the in-frame ones, with some missing. The data show nearly 2 million clones, with around 96% seen just once and more than 0.9% held by the top ten. Sequencing input: naive CD8+ T cells sorted from blood. These receptors were taken from a man between 18 and 35 years old in good health. The CDR3 runs from the conserved cysteine through the conserved F or W. The order of the fields is J gene, clone size, D gene, V gene, CDR3 protein, CDR3 DNA. A D gene is named only where the DNA matches it firmly. The listing skips clone size in some rows; elsewhere it reads once, few, many or a size class.

>TRBJ2-7|NA|NA|TRBV5-8
CASSLNGAPSYEQYF
TGTGCCAGCAGCTTGAACGGAGCCCCCTCCTACGAGCAGTACTTC
>TRBJ2-7|NA|TRBD2|TRBV5-6
CASSKPGLAYEQYF
TGTGCCAGCAGCAAGCCGGGACTAGCCTACGAGCAGTACTTC
>TRBJ2-7|NA|TRBD1|TRBV19
CASSIVGTGVVEQYF
TGTGCCAGTAGTATTGTTGGGACAGGGGTGGTCGAGCAGTACTTC
>TRBJ2-2|NA|TRBD2|TRBV5-6
CASSGSSGRGTGELFF
TGTGCCAGCAGCGGGTCTAGCGGGAGAGGCACCGGGGAGCTGTTTTTT
>TRBJ1-1|NA|NA|TRBV6-6
CASDGETEAFF
TGTGCCAGCGACGGGGAAACTGAAGCTTTCTTT
>TRBJ2-2|NA|TRBD2|TRBV6-1
CASKRDNTGELFF
TGTGCCAGCAAGCGGGATAACACCGGGGAGCTGTTTTTT
>TRBJ2-7|NA|NA|TRBV10-2
CASSEGWGYEQYF
TGCGCCAGCAGTGAGGGGTGGGGCTACGAGCAGTACTTC
>TRBJ1-4|NA|NA|TRBV2
CASSETAGGNEKLFF
TGTGCCAGCAGTGAAACGGCCGGGGGAAATGAAAAACTGTTTTTT
>TRBJ2-7|once|NA|TRBV5-6
CASSEGTYEQYF
TGTGCCAGCTCGGAGGGGACCTACGAGCAGTACTTC
>TRBJ2-7|NA|TRBD1|TRBV5-1
CASSDQPGQGGYEQYF
TGCGCCAGCAGCGATCAACCGGGACAGGGGGGATACGAGCAGTACTTC
>TRBJ1-1|NA|NA|TRBV28
CASSFGPPNTEAFF
TGTGCCAGCAGTTTTGGACCGCCGAACACTGAAGCTTTCTTT
>TRBJ1-3|once|NA|TRBV19
CASSGDGWSSGNTIYF
TGTGCCAGTAGTGGGGACGGATGGAGCTCTGGAAACACCATATATTTT
>TRBJ2-3|NA|NA|TRBV2
CAIPRGGGLSTDTQYF
TGTGCCATCCCGAGAGGTGGAGGGTTGAGTACAGATACGCAGTATTTT
>TRBJ2-3|NA|NA|TRBV19
CASSTAYTDTQYF
TGTGCCAGTAGTACGGCCTACACAGATACGCAGTATTTT
>TRBJ2-7|NA|NA|TRBV2
CASSEGPLSHEQYF
TGTGCCAGCAGTGAAGGGCCGTTGTCCCACGAGCAGTACTTC
>TRBJ2-7|NA|NA|TRBV9
CASSPARTTDYEQYF
TGTGCCAGCAGCCCAGCAAGGACTACAGACTACGAGCAGTACTTC
>TRBJ2-7|NA|TRBD1|TRBV5-1
CASSLGPGTGDSHEQYF
TGCGCCAGCAGCTTGGGTCCCGGGACAGGGGATAGCCACGAGCAGTACTTC
>TRBJ2-7|NA|TRBD2|TRBV5-1
CASSERGRTSAIYEQYF
TGCGCCAGCAGCGAAAGGGGCAGGACTAGCGCGATTTACGAGCAGTACTTC
>TRBJ2-1|once|TRBD2|TRBV5-6
CASSLRLAGDHEQFF
TGTGCCAGCAGCTTAAGACTAGCTGGAGACCATGAGCAGTTCTTC
>TRBJ2-3|once|NA|TRBV5-1
CASSFFDSTDTQYF
TGCGCCAGCAGCTTTTTTGACAGCACAGATACGCAGTATTTT
>TRBJ2-7|NA|TRBD1|TRBV5-4
CASSSTDRGFIEQYF
TGTGCCAGCAGCTCTACGGACAGGGGCTTTATCGAGCAGTACTTC
>TRBJ2-4|NA|NA|TRBV6-5
CASSSRGLNTLTYF
TGTGCCAGCAGCTCTAGAGGGCTCAACACCCTTACGTACTTC
>TRBJ2-1|NA|NA|TRBV7-8
CASSLALGASYNEQFF
TGTGCCAGCAGCTTGGCCTTAGGGGCTTCCTACAATGAGCAGTTCTTC
>TRBJ2-2|NA|TRBD1|TRBV5-6
CASSFDRVSSGELFF
TGTGCCAGCAGCTTTGACAGGGTGTCTTCCGGGGAGCTGTTTTTT
>TRBJ2-7|NA|TRBD2|TRBV6-5
CASSYSGSSYEQYF
TGTGCCAGCAGTTATAGCGGGAGCTCCTACGAGCAGTACTTC
>TRBJ2-5|NA|NA|TRBV7-9
CASGREETQYF
TGTGCCAGCGGTAGGGAAGAGACCCAGTACTTC
>TRBJ2-5|once|NA|TRBV10-2
CASSDFETQYF
TGCGCCAGCAGTGATTTCGAGACCCAGTACTTC
>TRBJ2-1|NA|TRBD2|TRBV29-1
CSVGLAGDDEQFF
TGCAGCGTTGGGCTAGCGGGAGACGATGAGCAGTTCTTC
>TRBJ2-7|NA|TRBD1|TRBV7-6
CASSPQPTGADEQYF
TGTGCCAGCAGCCCACAGCCCACAGGGGCGGACGAGCAGTACTTC
>TRBJ1-6|NA|NA|TRBV4-1
CASSQDGGVHSYNSPLHF
TGCGCCAGCAGCCAAGATGGAGGGGTACACTCCTATAATTCACCCCTCCACTTT
>TRBJ2-7|NA|TRBD1|TRBV27
CASSRDRDYEQYF
TGTGCCAGCAGTAGGGACAGGGACTACGAGCAGTACTTC
>TRBJ2-7|NA|NA|TRBV27
CASSAQNSYEQYF
TGTGCCAGCAGCGCGCAGAACTCCTACGAGCAGTACTTC
>TRBJ1-6|once|TRBD1|TRBV7-9
CASSLTGDSYNSPLHF
TGTGCCAGCAGCCTGACAGGGGACTCCTATAATTCACCCCTCCACTTT
>TRBJ1-3|NA|NA|TRBV7-2
CASSLNEGSGNTIYF
TGTGCCAGCAGCTTAAACGAAGGGTCCGGAAACACCATATATTTT
>TRBJ2-7|NA|NA|TRBV4-1
CASSLHGAATYEQYF
TGCGCCAGCAGCCTACACGGGGCTGCTACCTACGAGCAGTACTTC
>TRBJ2-1|NA|NA|TRBV7-9
CASSPRGRLEQFF
TGTGCCAGCAGCCCCCGCGGTAGACTTGAGCAGTTCTTC
>TRBJ2-5|NA|NA|TRBV5-6
CASSLATSPGTQYF
TGTGCCAGCAGCTTGGCTACTAGCCCGGGGACCCAGTACTTC
>TRBJ2-7|NA|TRBD2|TRBV11-2
CASRYGDYLDEQYF
TGTGCCAGCAGATATGGGGACTACTTAGACGAGCAGTACTTC
>TRBJ2-5|NA|NA|TRBV4-1
CASSHRDWAGETQYF
TGCGCCAGCAGCCACCGGGACTGGGCAGGAGAGACCCAGTACTTC
>TRBJ2-3|NA|NA|TRBV7-8
CASSLDGGSTDTQYF
TGTGCCAGCAGCTTAGATGGCGGAAGCACAGATACGCAGTATTTT
>TRBJ1-6|NA|NA|TRBV6-5
CASSQTAYNSPLHF
TGTGCCAGCAGTCAGACGGCCTATAATTCACCCCTCCACTTT
>TRBJ2-2|once|NA|TRBV7-2
CASSLGEDTANTGELFF
TGTGCCAGCAGCTTAGGCGAAGACACCGCGAACACCGGGGAGCTGTTTTTT
>TRBJ2-1|NA|TRBD2|TRBV5-4
CASTGGSGNNEQFF
TGTGCCAGCACGGGGGGGAGCGGAAACAATGAGCAGTTCTTC
>TRBJ1-1|NA|NA|TRBV7-9
CASSLDSENTEAFF
TGTGCCAGCAGCTTAGACAGCGAAAACACTGAAGCTTTCTTT
>TRBJ2-7|NA|NA|TRBV2
CASRRGEGSYEQYF
TGTGCCAGCAGGCGAGGGGAAGGGTCCTACGAGCAGTACTTC
>TRBJ2-7|NA|TRBD1|TRBV7-2
CASSGQGTLEQYF
TGTGCCAGCTCCGGACAGGGTACTCTCGAGCAGTACTTC
>TRBJ2-1|NA|TRBD2|TRBV27
CASSLHLAGDNEQFF
TGTGCCAGCAGTTTACACCTAGCGGGTGACAATGAGCAGTTCTTC
>TRBJ2-5|NA|NA|TRBV7-2
CATTGFGETQYF
TGTGCCACTACAGGGTTCGGAGAGACCCAGTACTTC
>TRBJ1-1|NA|TRBD1|TRBV11-2
CASSLDAMLTGATEAFF
TGTGCCAGCAGCTTAGACGCGATGTTGACAGGGGCCACTGAAGCTTTCTTT
>TRBJ2-1|NA|NA|TRBV5-1
CASGSGGAHNEQFF
TGCGCCAGCGGATCAGGGGGGGCCCACAATGAGCAGTTCTTC
>TRBJ1-4|NA|NA|TRBV11-2
CASSLDLGHNEKLFF
TGTGCCAGCAGCTTAGATCTGGGCCATAATGAAAAACTGTTTTTT
>TRBJ1-6|NA|NA|TRBV27
CASSFQGRSYNSPLHF
TGTGCCAGCAGTTTCCAGGGACGGTCCTATAATTCACCCCTCCACTTT
>TRBJ2-3|NA|NA|TRBV18
CASSQTPLSGDTQYF
TGTGCCAGCTCACAAACTCCCCTATCCGGGGATACGCAGTATTTT
>TRBJ2-6|NA|NA|TRBV9
CASSNSGANVLTF
TGTGCCAGCAGCAACTCTGGGGCCAACGTCCTGACTTTC
>TRBJ1-1|NA|NA|TRBV19
CASSIVGLPNTEAFF
TGTGCCAGTAGTATAGTCGGACTCCCGAACACTGAAGCTTTCTTT
>TRBJ2-1|once|TRBD1|TRBV11-2
CASSLATGGHNEQFF
TGTGCCAGCAGCTTGGCAACAGGGGGCCACAATGAGCAGTTCTTC
>TRBJ2-5|few|NA|TRBV6-6
CASGHDYETQYF
TGTGCCAGTGGACATGATTACGAGACCCAGTACTTC
>TRBJ2-1|once|NA|TRBV4-1
CASSQVSNEQFF
TGCGCCAGCAGCCAAGTTTCCAATGAGCAGTTCTTC